The 22 T cell receptor beta chains listed next were all sequenced from one sample in a study of cytomegalovirus exposure and HLA in healthy donors. The assay was immunoSEQ multiplex PCR, and TCRdb's table has in-frame clones only and misses some. The data hold more than 250,000 clones, with approximately 86% observed a single time. Sequencing input: PBMCs. The receptors derive from a woman in her 30s in good health and CMV-seropositive.

This clone was seen once. The chain links TRBV5-4 to TRBJ2-2; D gene uncertain. Germline values: CDR1 SGHNT, CDR2 YYREEE (reference sequence). The CDR3 has 14 residues. The V end lost 7 bases, the J end lost 1 base, and 11 bases lay between the germline ends. CDR3 region: CASRPFGNTGELFF. The CDR3 DNA is TGTGCCAGCCGCCCGTTTGGGAACACCGGGGAGCTGTTTTTT.

V and J are TRBV15 and TRBJ2-2; possibly TRBD1 for D (6 bases). Germline lookup yields CDR1 LNHNV and CDR2 YYDKDF (reference sequence). V was cut by 0 bases and J by 7 bases, with 21 bases left in between. The CDR3 totals 18 residues. Written as DNA, the CDR3 is TGTGCCACCAGCAGAGATATAGGGACACGGACTGTGGGCGGGGAGCTGTTTTTT. As protein: CATSRDIGTRTVGGELFF.

V is TRBV5-4 and J is TRBJ1-2, with 7 bases that match TRBD1. Germline V gives CDR1 SGHNT, CDR2 YYREEE (reference sequence). This CDR3 has 15 amino acids. The V gene end was trimmed by 0 bases and the J gene end by 5 bases; junction bases not matched to a gene: 7. CDR3 amino acids: CASSLAGTAGYGYTF. The CDR3 DNA follows: TGTGCCAGCAGCTTGGCCGGGACAGCCGGATATGGCTACACCTTC.

The genes are TRBV27 and TRBJ2-7; D gene ambiguous. CDR3 size: 14 residues. Trimming left V 2 bases short and J 3 bases short, with 11 bases between. Germline loops: CDR1 MNHEY, CDR2 SMNVEV (reference sequence). The CDR3 is CASSLGPAFYEQYF. The DNA for the CDR3 is TGTGCCAGCAGTTTAGGGCCGGCCTTCTACGAGCAGTACTTC.

There are a few counts of this clone. The V gene is TRBV11-3, the J gene TRBJ2-1; 14 positions agree with TRBD2. There are 18 residues in the CDR3. J was trimmed by 9 bases and V by 2 bases; bases with no gene match: 12. The germline V gene encodes CDR1 SGHNT and CDR2 YENEEA. CDR3 amino acids: CASSLYPLTSGRGGEQFF. In nucleotides, the CDR3 is TGTGCCAGCAGCTTATACCCGCTGACTAGCGGGAGGGGAGGTGAGCAGTTCTTC.

The V call is TRBV7-3, the J call TRBJ2-3; possibly TRBD2 for D (6 bases). CDR1 is SGHTA, CDR2 FQGTGA, per germline. The CDR3 totals 17 residues. V shed 2 bases and J shed 0 bases, with 15 bases lying between them. The CDR3 nucleotides read TGTGCCAGCAGCTTACGCCTCGGGGGAACTAGCACAGATACGCAGTATTTT. Residues: CASSLRLGGTSTDTQYF.

J is TRBJ2-7 and V is TRBV6-5, with 9 bases aligning to TRBD1. V lost 3 bases, J lost 7 bases, and 13 bases stayed unmatched. The CDR3 covers 16 residues. Looked up from germline, CDR1 is MNHEY and CDR2 is SVGAGI. As DNA, the CDR3 is TGTGCCAGCAGTTATCGCGGGGACAGGGCCGGGAGAGAGCAGTACTTC. It codes for CASSYRGDRAGREQYF.

J is TRBJ1-4 and V is TRBV6-1; D is undetermined. The CDR3 covers 13 residues. V lost 4 bases, J lost 7 bases, and 10 bases lay in between. Germline V lookup: CDR1 MNHNS, CDR2 SASEGT. CDR3 sequence reads: CASSGLWGEKLFF. CDR3 bases: TGTGCCAGCAGTGGATTGTGGGGTGAAAAACTGTTTTTT.

The CDR3 nucleotides are TGTGCCAGCAGCGTAGGTCAGTACAATCAGCCCCAGCATTTT. Its translation: CASSVGQYNQPQHF. The chain links TRBV9 to TRBJ1-5; unclear D gene. Trimming stripped 0 bases from V and 3 bases from J, with 7 bases between. This CDR3 is built from 14 residues. Germline CDR1 and CDR2: SGDLS and YYNGEE.

A remark on this clone: The same CDR3 is also encoded by other DNA sequences in this sample. DNA for the CDR3: TGTGCCAGCAGTCCCAGCACAGATACGCAGTATTTT. This codes for CASSPSTDTQYF. The chain carries TRBV27 and TRBJ2-3; D is unresolved. V lost 5 bases and J lost 0, with 3 bases in between. Germline V lookup: CDR1 MNHEY, CDR2 SMNVEV (reference sequence). This CDR3 contains 12 residues.

J is TRBJ2-7 and V is TRBV15; D gene uncertain. V gave up 3 bases and J gave up 0 bases, with 9 bases separating them. CDR1 is LNHNV and CDR2 is YYDKDF in the germline V gene (reference sequence). This CDR3 is built from 14 residues. The CDR3 loop is CATSSQLSSYEQYF. CDR3 coding DNA: TGTGCCACCAGCAGTCAACTCAGCTCCTACGAGCAGTACTTC. Drawing the rest from reference TRBV15 and TRBJ2-7, the complete variable domain is DAMVIQNPRYQVTQFGKPVTLSCSQTLNHNVMYWYQQKSSQAPKLLFHYYDKDFNNEADTPDNFQSRRPNTSFCFLDIRSPGLGDTAMYLCATSSQLSSYEQYFGPGTRLTVT.

A single count supports this clone. The chain combines TRBV21-1 with TRBJ2-7; no DNA check was done on the table's D call, TRBD1. TRBV21-1 has pseudogene status. The CDR3 sequence is 15 residues long. The CDR3 reads CASSKGWGQFNEQYF. CDR3 sequence (DNA): TGTGCCAGCAGCAAAGGGTGGGGACAGTTTAACGAGCAGTACTTC.

The V gene is TRBV5-1, the J gene TRBJ2-7; no firm D call. The V gene lost 0 bases and the J gene lost 3 bases, with 7 bases spanning the gap. There are 13 residues in the CDR3. Germline CDR1 SGHRS, CDR2 YFSETQ. CDR3 in amino acids: CASSLEVSYEQYF. DNA of the CDR3: TGCGCCAGCAGCTTGGAAGTCAGCTACGAGCAGTACTTC. The full variable domain, with the rest looked up from reference TRBV5-1 and TRBJ2-7, is KAGVTQTPRYLIKTRGQQVTLSCSPISGHRSVSWYQQTPGQGLQFLFEYFSETQRNKGNFPGRFSGRQFSNSRSEMNVSTLELGDSALYLCASSLEVSYEQYFGPGTRLTVT.

The table lists this clone with a count of one. The chain uses TRBV6-1 and TRBJ1-3; TRBD1 agrees at 10 bases. CDR1 and CDR2 from the germline V gene are MNHNS and SASEGT. CDR3 length: 15 amino acids. J lost 1 base, V lost 4 bases, and 1 base had no gene match. CDR3 sequence reads: CASSVGQGSGNTIYF. Written as DNA, the CDR3 is TGTGCCAGCAGTGTGGGACAGGGGTCTGGAAACACCATATATTTT.

This clone was seen a single time. The V gene is TRBV9, the J gene TRBJ2-7; 7 nucleotides match TRBD2. CDR3 length: 14 residues. Germline trimming cut 0 bases from V and 5 bases from J; bases unmatched to any gene: 5. CDR1 SGDLS and CDR2 YYNGEE come from the germline V gene. CDR3 in amino acids: CASSVGGRANEQYF. DNA for the CDR3: TGTGCCAGCAGCGTAGGAGGGAGGGCGAACGAGCAGTACTTC.

V gene TRBV2 combines with J gene TRBJ2-7; a weak D match, TRBD1 (5 bases). Trimming removed 8 bases from V and 2 bases from J, with 13 bases in between. Germline-derived CDR1 and CDR2 are SNHLY and FYNNEI. The CDR3 extends over 13 amino acids. CDR3 sequence (DNA): TGTGCCAGCGGCAGGGTAAAGGCCTACGAGCAGTACTTC. Protein product: CASGRVKAYEQYF.

The chain joins TRBV11-2 to TRBJ1-4, with no clear D. The CDR3 extends over 16 amino acids. Trimming cost V 1 base and J 8 bases, with 17 bases left between them. Germline-derived CDR1 and CDR2 are SGHAT and FQNNGV. CDR3 protein: CASSLGAHRRGEKLFF. The CDR3 region has the DNA TGTGCCAGCAGCTTAGGGGCCCACAGACGTGGGGAAAAACTGTTTTTT.

The gene calls are TRBV5-1 and TRBJ2-7; D unclear. Germline CDR1 SGHRS, CDR2 YFSETQ. The CDR3 has 12 residues. The V gene lost 4 bases and the J gene lost 7 bases, with 12 bases spanning the gap. CDR3 sequence reads: CASSPGPGEQYF. The CDR3 region has the DNA TGCGCCAGCAGCCCCGGACCCGGAGAGCAGTACTTC.

The chain employs TRBV9 and TRBJ2-3; D gene unclear. This CDR3 region has 14 residues. Trimming removed 4 bases at V and 2 bases at J, with 11 bases between. CDR1 is SGDLS, CDR2 YYNGEE, per germline. The CDR3 loop is CASSSPRHTDTQYF. Written as DNA, the CDR3 is TGTGCCAGCAGCTCCCCTCGCCACACAGATACGCAGTATTTT.

This chain joins TRBV4-3 and TRBJ1-4; D remains unclear. Germline values: CDR1 LGHNA, CDR2 YSLEER. Trimming took off 1 base at V and 6 bases at J, with 9 bases between the two ends. CDR3 length: 14 amino acids. CDR3 sequence (DNA): TGCGCCAGCAGCCAAGGGTTTTCGGATGAAAAACTGTTTTTT. As protein: CASSQGFSDEKLFF.

The J gene is TRBJ1-1, the V gene TRBV5-1; 7 bases map to TRBD1. This CDR3 contains 14 residues. After removal of 0 bases from V and 3 bases from J, the junction contained 2 bases not matched to a gene. Germline V CDR1 and CDR2: SGHRS, YFSETQ. CDR3 coding DNA: TGCGCCAGCAGCTTGGAGGGACAGTACACTGAAGCTTTCTTT. The encoded protein is CASSLEGQYTEAFF.

The table lists this clone with a count of one. The chain couples TRBV18 to TRBJ2-2; 9 bases fit TRBD1. With V trimmed by 2 bases and J by 1 base, 2 bases remained unmatched. CDR3 length equals 16 residues. Per germline, CDR1 KGHSH and CDR2 LQKENI. CDR3 coding DNA: TGTGCCAGCTCACCATTGGGACAGGGGAACACCGGGGAGCTGTTTTTT. Protein sequence: CASSPLGQGNTGELFF.